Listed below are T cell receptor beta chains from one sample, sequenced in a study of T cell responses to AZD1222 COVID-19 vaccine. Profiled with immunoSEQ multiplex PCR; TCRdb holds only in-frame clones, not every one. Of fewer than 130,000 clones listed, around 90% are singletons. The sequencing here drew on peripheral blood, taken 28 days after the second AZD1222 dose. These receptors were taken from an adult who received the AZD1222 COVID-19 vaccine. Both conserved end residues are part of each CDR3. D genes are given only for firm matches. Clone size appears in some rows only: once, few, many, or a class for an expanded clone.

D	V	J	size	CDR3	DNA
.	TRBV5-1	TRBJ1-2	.	CASSFVLFGKSGYTF	TGCGCCAGCAGCTTTGTGCTCTTTGGGAAAAGCGGCTACACCTTC
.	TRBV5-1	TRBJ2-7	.	CASSLGTFLGEQYF	TGCGCCAGCAGCTTGGGAACCTTCCTTGGCGAGCAGTACTTC
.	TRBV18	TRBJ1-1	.	CASSRRGTEAFF	TGTGCCAGCTCACGGAGGGGGACTGAAGCTTTCTTT
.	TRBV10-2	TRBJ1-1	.	CASSYSTRGSEAFF	TGCGCCAGCAGTTACAGTACAAGAGGGAGTGAAGCTTTCTTT
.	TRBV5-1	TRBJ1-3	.	CASSLGVPGLGNTIYF	TGCGCCAGCAGCTTGGGCGTTCCGGGGTTGGGAAACACCATATATTTT
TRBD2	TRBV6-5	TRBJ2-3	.	CASSLGRTDTQYF	TGTGCCAGCAGTCTCGGGAGGACAGATACGCAGTATTTT
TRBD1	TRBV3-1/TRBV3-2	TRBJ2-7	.	CASSQVGTGLYEQYF	TGTGCCAGCAGCCAAGTCGGGACAGGGCTATACGAGCAGTACTTC
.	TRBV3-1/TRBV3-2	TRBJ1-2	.	CASSQDTGLGYGYTF	TGTGCCAGCAGCCAAGATACAGGGTTGGGCTATGGCTACACCTTC
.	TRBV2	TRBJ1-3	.	CASSDVGSGNTIYF	TGTGCCAGCAGTGACGTGGGGTCTGGAAACACCATATATTTT
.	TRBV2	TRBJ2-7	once	CASTTWTEVYEQYF	TGTGCCAGCACCACCTGGACAGAAGTTTACGAGCAGTACTTC
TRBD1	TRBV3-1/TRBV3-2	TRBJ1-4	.	CASSPVRGGEEKLFF	TGTGCCAGCAGCCCTGTCAGAGGGGGCGAAGAAAAACTGTTTTTT
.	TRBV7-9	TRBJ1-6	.	CASSPDRANSPLHF	TGTGCCAGCAGCCCGGACAGAGCTAATTCACCCCTCCACTTT
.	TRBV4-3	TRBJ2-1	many	CASSQDLGLGYNEQFF	TGCGCCAGCAGCCAAGATCTGGGATTAGGGTACAATGAGCAGTTCTTC
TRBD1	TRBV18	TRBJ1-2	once	CASSPGTGNYGYTF	TGTGCCAGCTCACCAGGGACAGGGAACTATGGCTACACCTTC
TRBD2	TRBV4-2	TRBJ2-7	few	CASSQDLAGAYEQYF	TGTGCCAGCAGCCAAGATCTAGCGGGAGCCTACGAGCAGTACTTC
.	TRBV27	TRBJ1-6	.	CASTISGSNSPLHF	TGTGCCAGCACTATATCCGGGTCGAATTCACCCCTCCACTTT
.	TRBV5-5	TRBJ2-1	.	CASSLVENEQFF	TGTGCCAGCAGCTTGGTTGAAAATGAGCAGTTCTTC
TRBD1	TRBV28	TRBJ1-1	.	CASSTNRGVREAFF	TGTGCCAGCAGTACTAACAGGGGGGTTAGAGAAGCTTTCTTT
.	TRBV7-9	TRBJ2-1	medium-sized	CASSLGRAGPHNEQFF	TGTGCCAGCAGCTTAGGGCGCGCCGGCCCCCACAATGAGCAGTTCTTC
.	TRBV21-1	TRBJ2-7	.	CASSTAGGLDEQYF	TGTGCCAGCAGCACCGCGGGAGGGCTGGACGAGCAGTACTTC
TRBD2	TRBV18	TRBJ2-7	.	CASSPGTSGSYEQYF	TGTGCCAGCTCACCAGGGACTAGCGGGAGCTACGAGCAGTACTTC
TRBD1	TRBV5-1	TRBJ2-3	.	CASSLRSGQGARFTDTQYF	TGCGCCAGCAGCTTGAGATCGGGACAGGGGGCGAGGTTTACAGATACGCAGTATTTT
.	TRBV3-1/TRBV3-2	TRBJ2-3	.	CASSQELTGAGTDTQYF	TGTGCCAGCAGCCAAGAACTGACGGGAGCCGGCACAGATACGCAGTATTTT
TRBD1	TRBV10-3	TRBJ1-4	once	CAISNRGSRATNEKLFF	TGTGCCATCAGCAACAGGGGCAGTCGAGCAACTAATGAAAAACTGTTTTTT
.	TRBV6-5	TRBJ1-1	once	CASKAGPEAFF	TGTGCCAGCAAGGCCGGGCCTGAAGCTTTCTTT
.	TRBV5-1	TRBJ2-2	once	CASSLSSNTGELFF	TGCGCCAGCAGCTTGTCGTCGAACACCGGGGAGCTGTTTTTT
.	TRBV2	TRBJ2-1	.	CASSENGDSYNEQFF	TGTGCCAGCAGTGAAAATGGGGATTCCTACAATGAGCAGTTCTTC
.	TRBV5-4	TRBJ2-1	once	CASSSTRDSSNEQFF	TGTGCCAGCAGCTCGACTAGGGATTCTTCCAATGAGCAGTTCTTC
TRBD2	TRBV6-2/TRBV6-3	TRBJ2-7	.	CASSYLSPSGKWYEQYF	TGTGCCAGCAGTTACCTTAGCCCTAGCGGGAAATGGTACGAGCAGTACTTC
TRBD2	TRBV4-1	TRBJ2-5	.	CASSQTSGRRVETQYF	TGCGCCAGCAGCCAAACTAGCGGGAGAAGAGTGGAGACCCAGTACTTC
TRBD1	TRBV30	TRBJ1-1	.	CAWSVKMIGQGGEAFF	TGTGCCTGGAGTGTAAAAATGATTGGACAGGGGGGAGAAGCTTTCTTT
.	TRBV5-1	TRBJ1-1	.	CASSLTGNTEAFF	TGCGCCAGCAGCTTAACAGGGAACACTGAAGCTTTCTTT
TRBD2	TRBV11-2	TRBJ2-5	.	CASSSQKWAGGETQYF	TGTGCCAGCAGCTCCCAAAAATGGGCGGGAGGAGAGACCCAGTACTTC
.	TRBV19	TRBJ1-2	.	CASSISQGSGYTF	TGTGCCAGTAGTATCTCGCAGGGCTCTGGCTACACCTTC
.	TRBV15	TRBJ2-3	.	CATSRDLVPGIRTDTQYF	TGTGCCACCAGCAGAGATCTGGTCCCAGGGATTCGCACAGATACGCAGTATTTT
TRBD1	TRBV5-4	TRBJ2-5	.	CASSSDRDHQETQYF	TGTGCCAGCAGCTCGGACAGGGACCACCAAGAGACCCAGTACTTC
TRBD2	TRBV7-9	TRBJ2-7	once	CASSPVGGYEQYF	TGTGCCAGCAGCCCGGTGGGGGGGTACGAGCAGTACTTC
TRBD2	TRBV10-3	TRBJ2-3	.	CAISLAGSSTDTQYF	TGTGCCATCAGTCTAGCGGGGAGTTCCACAGATACGCAGTATTTT
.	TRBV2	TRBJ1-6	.	CASSVKMDSPLHF	TGTGCCAGCAGTGTAAAGATGGATTCACCCCTCCACTTT
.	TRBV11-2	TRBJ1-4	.	CASSYSRATNEKLFF	TGTGCCAGCAGCTATTCCAGAGCAACTAATGAAAAACTGTTTTTT
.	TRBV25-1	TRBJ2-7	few	CASSGRVDEQYF	TGTGCCAGCAGTGGAAGGGTGGATGAGCAGTACTTC
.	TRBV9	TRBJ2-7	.	CASGTSPNLHYEQYF	TGTGCCTCGGGGACTTCGCCAAATCTTCACTACGAGCAGTACTTC
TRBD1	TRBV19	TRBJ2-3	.	CASSSGTGGDGTDTQYF	TGTGCCAGTAGTTCCGGGACAGGGGGCGATGGCACAGATACGCAGTATTTT
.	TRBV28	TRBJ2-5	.	CASTPWDRTGETQYF	TGTGCCAGCACCCCATGGGATCGAACAGGGGAGACCCAGTACTTC
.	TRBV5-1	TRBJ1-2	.	CASSQGNRDNYGYTF	TGCGCCAGCAGCCAGGGTAACAGGGATAACTATGGCTACACCTTC
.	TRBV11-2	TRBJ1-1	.	CASSSLGGGLGDTEAFF	TGTGCCAGCAGCTCATTAGGGGGGGGGCTTGGTGACACTGAAGCTTTCTTT
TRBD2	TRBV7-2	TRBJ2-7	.	CASSSDTSGARYEQYF	TGTGCCAGCAGCTCAGATACTAGCGGGGCCCGCTACGAGCAGTACTTC
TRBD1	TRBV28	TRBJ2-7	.	CASGTIGTASYEQYF	TGTGCCAGCGGAACCATCGGGACAGCATCCTACGAGCAGTACTTC
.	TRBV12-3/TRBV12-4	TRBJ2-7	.	CASSLTVPNEQYF	TGTGCCAGCAGTTTAACAGTTCCTAACGAGCAGTACTTC
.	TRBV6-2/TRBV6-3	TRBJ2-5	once	CASSYRGSLLETQYF	TGTGCCAGCAGTTATCGAGGGAGTCTCTTGGAGACCCAGTACTTC
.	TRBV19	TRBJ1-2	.	CASSEDRDYGYTF	TGTGCCAGTAGTGAGGACAGAGACTATGGCTACACCTTC